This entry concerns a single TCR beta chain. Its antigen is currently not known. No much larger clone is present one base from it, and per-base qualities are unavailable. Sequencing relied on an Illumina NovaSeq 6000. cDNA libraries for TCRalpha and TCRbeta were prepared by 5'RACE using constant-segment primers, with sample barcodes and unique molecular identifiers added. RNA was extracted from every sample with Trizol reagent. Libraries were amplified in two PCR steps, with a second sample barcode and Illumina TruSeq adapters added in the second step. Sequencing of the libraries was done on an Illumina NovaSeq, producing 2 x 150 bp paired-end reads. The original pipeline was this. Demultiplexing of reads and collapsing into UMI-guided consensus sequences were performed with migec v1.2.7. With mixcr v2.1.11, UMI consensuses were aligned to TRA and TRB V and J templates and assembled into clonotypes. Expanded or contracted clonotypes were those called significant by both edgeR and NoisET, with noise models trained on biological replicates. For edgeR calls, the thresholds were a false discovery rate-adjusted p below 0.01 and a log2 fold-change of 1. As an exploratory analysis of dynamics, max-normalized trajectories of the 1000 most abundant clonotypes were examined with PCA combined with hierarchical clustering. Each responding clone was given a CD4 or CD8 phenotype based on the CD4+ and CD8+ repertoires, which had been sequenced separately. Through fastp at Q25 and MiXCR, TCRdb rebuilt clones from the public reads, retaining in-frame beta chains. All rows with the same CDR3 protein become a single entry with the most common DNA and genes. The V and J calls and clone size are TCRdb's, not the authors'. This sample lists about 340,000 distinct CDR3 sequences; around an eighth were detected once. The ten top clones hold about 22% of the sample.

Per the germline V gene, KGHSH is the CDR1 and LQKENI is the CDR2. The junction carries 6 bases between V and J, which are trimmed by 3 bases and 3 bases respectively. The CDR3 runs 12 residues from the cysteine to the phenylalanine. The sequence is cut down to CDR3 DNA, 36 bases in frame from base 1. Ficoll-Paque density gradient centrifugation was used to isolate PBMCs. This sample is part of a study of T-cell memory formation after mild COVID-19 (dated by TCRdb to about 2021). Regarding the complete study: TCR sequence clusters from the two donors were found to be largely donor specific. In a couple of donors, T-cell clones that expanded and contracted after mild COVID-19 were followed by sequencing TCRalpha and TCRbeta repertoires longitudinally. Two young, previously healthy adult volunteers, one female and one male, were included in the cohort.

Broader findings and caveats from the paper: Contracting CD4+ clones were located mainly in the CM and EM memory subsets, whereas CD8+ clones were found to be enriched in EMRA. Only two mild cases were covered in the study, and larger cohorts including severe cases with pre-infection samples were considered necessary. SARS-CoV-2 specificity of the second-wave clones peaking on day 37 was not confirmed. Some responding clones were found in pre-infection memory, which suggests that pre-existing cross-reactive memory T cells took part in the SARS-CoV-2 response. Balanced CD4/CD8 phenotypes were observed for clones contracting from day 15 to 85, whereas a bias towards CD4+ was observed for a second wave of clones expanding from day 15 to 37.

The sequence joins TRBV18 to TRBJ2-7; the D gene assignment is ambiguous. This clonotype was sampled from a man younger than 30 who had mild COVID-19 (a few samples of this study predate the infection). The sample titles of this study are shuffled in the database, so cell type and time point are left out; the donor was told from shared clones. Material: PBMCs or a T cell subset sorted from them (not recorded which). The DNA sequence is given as TGTGCCAGCTCACCTCGCCTCTACGAGCAGTACTTC. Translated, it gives CASSPRLYEQYF.